This TCR beta chain is from a study of T cells in Graves' hyperthyroidism and ophthalmopathy (dated by TCRdb to the late 2010s). Regarding the research as a whole: Peripheral blood samples were taken at initial diagnosis, before any treatment was given. To identify TCR V-J signatures that set the groups apart, the researchers used a discovery cohort of 95 to 100 patients, made up of 43 with Graves' ophthalmopathy and some 58 with stable Graves' hyperthyroidism. Prospective prediction of ophthalmopathy was tested in an independent validation cohort of 18 to 20 hyperthyroidism patients and 17 patients who later progressed to ophthalmopathy. For training and testing, the approximately 92 patients in the discovery cohort were randomly divided in a 7:3 ratio. In several Graves' hyperthyroidism patients, the study also compared T-cell repertoires from thyroid tissue with T-cell repertoires from blood. After sampling, hyperthyroidism patients received methimazole starting at 30 mg daily, and ophthalmopathy patients received high-dose intravenous methylprednisolone. The paper describes TCR Vbeta CDR3 sequencing of 135 peripheral blood samples, made up of some 40 ophthalmopathy patients, roughly 75 hyperthyroidism patients and some 17 progressor patients.

Paper-wide results and their limitations: A model built on a 13 V-J signature distinguished ophthalmopathy from stable hyperthyroidism, reaching about 89% sensitivity and around 81% specificity in cross-validation and 80%/75% in testing. No statistical method was used to fix the sample size in advance, and group allocation was not hidden from the investigators. In validation, the model predicted progression to ophthalmopathy a median of about 5.9 months before onset, with about 67% sensitivity and more than 72% specificity. Blood samples also contained most of the expanded thyroid clonotypes (frequency above 0.001), which suggests that blood repertoires may reflect thyroid immune responses.

Amplification of TCR beta CDR3 regions was carried out from RNA transcripts. The TCR CDR3 was subjected to a first round of RT-PCR using the HTBI primer set and the Qiagen OneStep RT-PCR kit. Libraries were constructed in a second round of multiplex PCR, after which size selection and purification were carried out. Sequencing of the libraries was done on an Illumina HiSeq2000 using paired-end 100 bp reads. As for the original processing: SOAPnuke was used to process the raw data, removing reads that contained adapters or uncalled bases, had a mean Phred below 15, or lacked an exact match to the constant primer or identifier. COPE v1.2.5 was used to merge high-quality paired reads, and clonotypes were defined as unique nucleotide sequences. MiTCR v1.1 was used to align clonotypes to the IMGT TRBV, TRBD and TRBJ reference segments. Only V-J combinations with frequency above 0.0001, covering 99% to 99.2% of repertoires, were analysed. A TCS score was defined as the ratio between F50 (clonal expansion) and ExV (chaos), using BLOSUM62-based TCRdist between CDR3 peptides within each V-J. Welch's t-statistics and random forest reduced fewer than 600 V-J features to 13, which were used in a naive Bayes classifier (R e1071). TCRdb handled the public reads itself, with Q25 trimming in fastp and clone calling in MiXCR, and kept productive beta chains. Duplicate CDR3 protein sequences are folded into a single record with the most common DNA and genes. The V and J calls follow TCRdb's processing rather than the paper's. Present in this sample are 200,000 to 300,000 distinct CDR3 sequences, around 26% of which were seen just once. The top ten constitute roughly 35% of the sample.

Sequences MDHEN (CDR1) and SYDVKM (CDR2) are obtained from the germline V gene. Including the terminal cysteine and phenylalanine, the CDR3 comprises 15 residues. CDR3 DNA is the only sequence kept; it has 45 bases, read in frame from the first base. The V and J ends are trimmed by 5 bases and 4 bases, leaving 17 bases between them. Ophthalmopathy patients had moderately to severely active disease, Clinical Activity Score of at least 3, NOSPECS grade of at least 4, and duration under 3 months. Any patient with an uncontrolled infection, another autoimmune disease, pregnancy or lactation was excluded. Diagnoses were established on the basis of clinical symptoms, serum thyroxine and TRAb, thyroid ultrasound, and orbital computed tomography. PBMCs were isolated from 7.5 to 10 ml of fresh peripheral blood by Ficoll-Paque density gradient centrifugation. Total RNA was extracted using Trizol reagent, and RNA quality was assessed on an Agilent 2100 Bioanalyzer.

Comments on this clonotype: Its cognate antigen has yet to be identified. No base quality values were provided; no much bigger clone lies one nucleotide off.

Sequencing input: blood. The receptor was derived from a woman aged 40 to 55 with Graves' ophthalmopathy. The chain is encoded by TRBV28 joined to TRBJ2-5; a weak D assignment points to TRBD2 (6 bases agree). CDR3 region: CASSPAGTPGETQYF. At the DNA level, the sequence is TGTGCCAGCAGTCCCGCCGGGACTCCTGGAGAGACCCAGTACTTC.